A selection of T cell receptor beta chains follows, all from one sample in a study of blood T cell repertoires in COVID-19. The method was immunoSEQ multiplex PCR; TCRdb's version includes in-frame clones alone and lacks a portion of them. The data contain 28,000 or so clones, approximately 83% of them seen just once; the ten biggest clones take up around 28%. Sequenced material: peripheral blood. The receptors originated from a woman older than 75 with COVID-19, enrolled during active disease. CDR3s include the opening cysteine and the closing phenylalanine or tryptophan. A D gene is named only where the DNA matches it firmly. Not all rows give a size; the values are once, few, many and, for expanded clones, a class.

v_call,clone_size,j_call,d_call,cdr3_nt,cdr3_aa
TRBV19,-,TRBJ1-2,-,TGTGCCAGTAGTATTATGGCAGGCTCGCATGGCTACACCTTC,CASSIMAGSHGYTF
TRBV15,-,TRBJ2-5,-,TGTGCCACCAGCAGAGATGAGTTCCTAAGCCAAGAGACCCAGTACTTC,CATSRDEFLSQETQYF
TRBV10-3,-,TRBJ2-3,TRBD2,TGTGCCATCAGTTTGCTAGCGGGGGGGACAGATACGCAGTATTTT,CAISLLAGGTDTQYF
TRBV5-6,-,TRBJ1-5,-,TGTGCCAGCAGCTTGAAGGGACATTTCAATCAGCCCCAGCATTTT,CASSLKGHFNQPQHF
TRBV10-3,-,TRBJ2-1,TRBD1,TGTGCCATCAGTCCGGGACAGGGGTACAATGAGCAGTTCTTC,CAISPGQGYNEQFF
TRBV3-1/TRBV3-2,-,TRBJ2-3,TRBD1,TGTGCCAGCAGCCGGACAGGGGGAAGTTTGGATACGCAGTATTTT,CASSRTGGSLDTQYF
TRBV1,-,TRBJ1-5,-,TGCACCAGCAACCTACCCCGGGACAGTAGCAATCAGCCCCAGCATTTT,CTSNLPRDSSNQPQHF
TRBV5-4,-,TRBJ1-6,-,TGTGCCAGCAGCTCGAAACAGGGAAATAATTCACCCCTCCACTTT,CASSSKQGNNSPLHF
TRBV27,-,TRBJ1-1,-,TGTGCCAGCAACCAAAGGAGGGCCCTGAAATATACTGAAGCTTTCTTT,CASNQRRALKYTEAFF
TRBV2,-,TRBJ1-5,TRBD1,TGTGCCAGCAGATTGGACAGGTATAGCAATCAGCCCCAGCATTTT,CASRLDRYSNQPQHF
TRBV18,-,TRBJ2-3,-,TGTGCCAGCTCACCAAATCGTGCAGATACGCAGTATTTT,CASSPNRADTQYF
TRBV10-3,-,TRBJ1-2,-,TGTGCCATCAGTGAGCGATCAGCTAACTATGGCTACACCTTC,CAISERSANYGYTF
TRBV7-9,-,TRBJ1-3,-,TGTGCCAGCAGCTTACAGGGCCCTCTCGCTGGAAACACCATATATTTT,CASSLQGPLAGNTIYF
TRBV19,-,TRBJ2-3,-,TGTGCCACACCCTTACACGGGGTAGGGGGGGGCGATACGCAGTATTTT,CATPLHGVGGGDTQYF
TRBV6-6,-,TRBJ2-5,TRBD2,TGTGCCAGCAGTAAAATTACTAGCGGCCAAGAGACCCAGTACTTC,CASSKITSGQETQYF
TRBV27,-,TRBJ1-3,-,TGTGCCAGCAGTTTACGCGCGGGGGGACGGCAGGCGGACTCTGGAAACACCATATATTTT,CASSLRAGGRQADSGNTIYF
TRBV2,-,TRBJ1-1,TRBD1,TGTGCCAGCAGCTCCGGGACAGGGGCGAGGCGGACTGAAGCTTTCTTT,CASSSGTGARRTEAFF
TRBV19,-,TRBJ2-3,-,TGTGCCAGTAGTATTCCCGGGATCGGTGCGCAGTATTTT,CASSIPGIGAQYF
TRBV6-2/TRBV6-3,-,TRBJ2-1,TRBD2,TGTGCCAGCAGTTACAGTTCCCGACTAGCGGGGGGGCCAGGTGAGCAGTTCTTC,CASSYSSRLAGGPGEQFF
TRBV5-1,-,TRBJ2-1,TRBD1,TGCGCCAGCAGCCTGGGACAGAACCTATACAATGAGCAGTTCTTC,CASSLGQNLYNEQFF
TRBV5-1,-,TRBJ2-3,TRBD2,TGCGCCAGCACCAGCCTGGCTAGCGGGGGCACAGATACGCAGTATTTT,CASTSLASGGTDTQYF
TRBV7-9,-,TRBJ2-7,-,TGTGCCAGCAGCTTAAATCCGGGACTCGAGCAGTACTTC,CASSLNPGLEQYF
TRBV6-5,-,TRBJ2-1,TRBD2,TGTGCCAGCAGTTGGACTAGCGGGAGCTCCTACAATGAGCAGTTCTTC,CASSWTSGSSYNEQFF
TRBV3-1/TRBV3-2,-,TRBJ1-2,TRBD1,TGTGCCAGCAGCCAAGACCAGGGGGCGGGGGGCTACACCTTC,CASSQDQGAGGYTF
TRBV9,-,TRBJ2-5,TRBD2,TGTGCCAGCAGTCGCGGACTAGCGGGTCAAGAGACCCAGTACTTC,CASSRGLAGQETQYF
TRBV14,-,TRBJ2-7,-,TGTGCCAGCAGCCAAAGAGTAGGGTCCTGGGGGACTGGGCACTACGAGCAGTACTTC,CASSQRVGSWGTGHYEQYF
TRBV19,once,TRBJ2-1,-,TGTGCCAGTAGTATAGGTCTCGACAGGACCGCTGAGCAGTTCTTC,CASSIGLDRTAEQFF
TRBV7-2,once,TRBJ2-2,TRBD2,TGTGCCAGCAGCTTATTCGCGGGGGGGCGGACCGGGGAGCTGTTTTTT,CASSLFAGGRTGELFF
TRBV6-2/TRBV6-3,-,TRBJ1-2,-,TGTGCCAGCAGTCCCGCGGGGGGTCGGAGCTATGGCTACACCTTC,CASSPAGGRSYGYTF
TRBV6-4,-,TRBJ1-1,TRBD1,TGTGCCAGCAGTGACTCGGGACAGGGGGCAAAGTTAGCTTTCTTT,CASSDSGQGAKLAFF
TRBV9,-,TRBJ1-1,-,TGTGCCAGCAGCACTGACAGGAACACTGAAGCTTTCTTT,CASSTDRNTEAFF
TRBV3-1/TRBV3-2,-,TRBJ1-1,-,TGTGCCAGCAGCCAAGATCTTGCGACCAGGTCTTTCACTGAAGCTTTCTTT,CASSQDLATRSFTEAFF